A single sample is the source of the 30 T cell receptor beta chains below, sequenced in a study of CD8 T cells in ankylosing spondylitis. TCRdb used MiXCR to reprocess the 5' RACE reads, holding one entry per CDR3 protein. The table lists around 210,000 distinct CDR3 sequences, 8.2% of them singletons. The sample was blood, either unsorted or a sorted T cell fraction (not recorded which). The receptors shown here come from a female donor with ankylosing spondylitis or in good health (not recorded which).

The chain uses TRBV12-3 or TRBV12-4 and TRBJ2-2, with D possibly being TRBD1 (5 bases). V was pared by 7 bases and J by 4 bases, with 16 bases between. CDR3 length: 15 amino acids. CDR3 amino acids: CASTSQGRGTGELFF. DNA of the CDR3: TGTGCCAGCACTTCCCAGGGTAGAGGCACCGGGGAGCTGTTTTTT.

This clonotype was found a few times. The chain couples TRBV4-3 to TRBJ2-7; 7 bases are a match to TRBD1. The V gene end was trimmed by 1 base and the J gene end by 3 bases; junction bases not matched to a gene: 3. CDR3 length: 14 residues. The germline gives CDR1 LGHNA, CDR2 YSLEER. The CDR3 nucleotides are TGCGCCAGCAGCCAAGGGACAGGAGTCTACGAGCAGTACTTC. It is translated as CASSQGTGVYEQYF.

This clonotype has just a few counts. The J gene is TRBJ2-7, the V gene TRBV7-9, with unresolved D. The germline gives CDR1 SEHNR, CDR2 FQNEAQ (reference sequence). The CDR3 contains 15 residues. Trimming took 1 base from V and 2 from J, leaving 12 bases between them. The DNA for the CDR3 is TGTGCCAGCAGCTTAGGGGCAGATCCAGCCTACGAGCAGTACTTC. It yields the protein CASSLGADPAYEQYF.

This clonotype was observed many times. J is TRBJ1-6 and V is TRBV7-6; tentatively, D is TRBD1 (6 bases). V shed 9 bases and J shed 8 bases, with 14 bases lying between them. Germline V gene lookup returns CDR1 SGHVS and CDR2 FNYEAQ. The CDR3 length is 13 residues. This CDR3 reads CASGAPGDSPLHF. CDR3 DNA sequence: TGTGCCAGTGGGGCCCCAGGGGATTCACCCCTCCACTTT.

This clonotype has only a few counts. The rearrangement links TRBV30 to TRBJ2-1; 16 bases line up with TRBD2. Germline CDR1 is GTSNPN and CDR2 is SVGIG (reference sequence). V trimming: 1 base; J trimming: 7 bases; junction bases outside the gene matches: 1. The CDR3 sequence is 15 residues long. In DNA form, the CDR3 reads TGTGCCTGGAGTGGGGGACTAGCGGGAGGGAATGAGCAGTTCTTC. Translating it yields CAWSGGLAGGNEQFF.

This clonotype was seen many times. V usage is TRBV24-1 and J usage is TRBJ2-3, with 8 bases lining up with TRBD1. V dropped 0 bases and J dropped 0; count of bases not matched to a gene: 4. This CDR3 region has 17 residues. CDR1 KGHDR and CDR2 SFDVKD come from the germline V gene. The CDR3 is CATSDLGQGASTDTQYF. As DNA, the CDR3 is TGTGCCACCAGTGATTTGGGACAGGGAGCTAGCACAGATACGCAGTATTTT.

This clonotype has at least ten counts. The chain uses TRBV5-1 and TRBJ2-1, with D possibly matching TRBD2 (6 bases). This CDR3 region has 12 residues. Germline V gene lookup returns CDR1 SGHRS and CDR2 YFSETQ. Trimming cost V 2 bases and J 10 bases, with 10 bases left between them. Here the CDR3 reads CASSFLSGEQFF. The CDR3 DNA follows: TGCGCCAGCAGCTTTTTGAGCGGGGAGCAGTTCTTC. The whole variable domain, filled in from reference TRBV5-1 and TRBJ2-1, reads KAGVTQTPRYLIKTRGQQVTLSCSPISGHRSVSWYQQTPGQGLQFLFEYFSETQRNKGNFPGRFSGRQFSNSRSEMNVSTLELGDSALYLCASSFLSGEQFFGPGTRLTVL.

The V call is TRBV20-1, the J call TRBJ2-3, with D perhaps TRBD2 (6 bases). The ends were cut back, 6 bases at V and 3 bases at J, with 10 bases in the middle. The CDR3 length is 12 residues. CDR1 is DFQATT and CDR2 is SNEGSKA in the germline V gene (reference sequence). The CDR3 is CSATRETDTQYF. In nucleotides, the CDR3 is TGCAGTGCAACCCGGGAGACAGATACGCAGTATTTT.

Ten or more counts support this clonotype. V is TRBV20-1 and J is TRBJ2-5; 8 bases match TRBD1. After removal of 4 bases from V and 5 bases from J, the junction contained 9 bases not matched to a gene. The length of the CDR3 is 14 residues. Germline CDR1 and CDR2: DFQATT and SNEGSKA (reference sequence). The DNA of the CDR3 is TGCAGTGCTACCCAGCCAGGGGGCAAGGAGACCCAGTACTTC. Protein sequence: CSATQPGGKETQYF.

This clonotype has a count of ten or more. This chain joins TRBV29-1 and TRBJ2-1, with 12 bases that match TRBD2. Germline CDR1 and CDR2: SQVTM and ANQGSEA. The CDR3 runs 13 residues. Trimming at V came to 8 bases and at J to 7 bases, leaving 6 bases not matched to a gene. CDR3 region: CSLLGLAGNEQFF. CDR3 DNA: TGCAGCCTTCTCGGACTAGCGGGGAATGAGCAGTTCTTC.

This clonotype was observed at least ten times. J is TRBJ1-5 and V is TRBV20-1; no definite D call. This CDR3 has 13 residues. Germline V CDR1 and CDR2: DFQATT, SNEGSKA (reference sequence). V shed 0 bases and J shed 7 bases, with 10 bases lying between them. The CDR3 loop reads CSAREESWQPQHF. The DNA for the CDR3 is TGCAGTGCTAGAGAAGAAAGTTGGCAGCCCCAGCATTTT.

This clonotype was seen many times. This rearrangement joins TRBV7-2 to TRBJ1-2, with D uncertain. The CDR3 has 16 amino acids. CDR1 and CDR2 from the germline V gene are SGHTA and FQGNSA. V shed 0 bases and J shed 6 bases, with 17 bases lying between them. This CDR3 is CASSLAFVGSGDGYTF. As DNA, the CDR3 is TGTGCCAGCAGCTTAGCTTTTGTGGGCAGTGGGGATGGCTACACCTTC.

This clonotype was detected ten times or more. The germline gene is not matched at one end of the junction; a read error may be the cause. The chain joins TRBV7-2 to TRBJ2-7; tentatively, D is TRBD2 (5 bases). Per the germline V gene, CDR1 is SGHTA and CDR2 is FQGNSA. The CDR3 runs to 16 residues. DNA of the CDR3: TGTGCCAGCAGTTTTAAAGGACTCTCCTACTCCCACGAGCAGTACTTC. Residues: CASSFKGLSYSHEQYF. The full variable domain, its missing parts supplied by reference TRBV7-2 and TRBJ2-7, is GAGVSQSPSNKVTEKGKDVELRCDPISGHTALYWYRQSLGQGLEFLIYFQGNSAPDKSGLPSDRFSAERTGGSVSTLTIQRTQQEDSAVYLCASSFKGLSYSHEQYFGPGTRLTVT.

This clonotype was counted ten times or more. The chain joins TRBV27 to TRBJ2-5; D may correspond to TRBD1 or TRBD2 (5 bases each). Germline CDR1 and CDR2: MNHEY and SMNVEV (reference sequence). The CDR3 totals 14 residues. The V and J ends lost 4 bases and 3 bases respectively, with 12 bases between them. The CDR3 DNA reads as TGTGCCAGCAGTTCCGGGACGGATGAAGAGACCCAGTACTTC. This codes for CASSSGTDEETQYF.

With respect to this clonotype: A read error may explain this, as a much larger clone is one base away. The chain is built from TRBV29-1 and TRBJ1-3, with D unresolved. This CDR3 has 16 amino acids. CDR1 is SQVTM and CDR2 is ANQGSEA in the germline V gene. CDR3 protein: CSVEDRGGFSRNTIYF. The CDR3 DNA reads TGCAGCGTTGAAGATCGGGGTGGGTTCTCTCGAAACACCATATATTTT.

There are many counts of this clonotype. The chain is built from TRBV20-1 and TRBJ1-2, with TRBD1 identical over 10 bases. Germline CDR1 DFQATT, CDR2 SNEGSKA (reference sequence). Losses at the gene ends were 3 bases for V and 5 bases for J; bases not matched to a gene: 9. CDR3 length equals 15 residues. The CDR3 sequence: CSASPPGQGQYGYTF. The CDR3 nucleotides read TGCAGTGCTAGCCCCCCGGGACAGGGGCAATATGGCTACACCTTC.

This clonotype was counted ten times or more. The V call is TRBV20-1, the J call TRBJ2-7, with no clear D. V dropped 4 bases and J dropped 1 base, with 11 bases sitting between them. Germline lookup yields CDR1 DFQATT and CDR2 SNEGSKA (reference sequence). This CDR3 is 13 amino acids long. The CDR3 DNA is TGCAGTGCTATCGAAGGCCTTTCCTACGAGCAGTACTTC. This encodes CSAIEGLSYEQYF.

This clonotype was seen many times. The CDR3, as DNA: TGTGCCAGCAGCCAACGGCGTAACACTGAAGCTTTCTTT. This sequence encodes CASSQRRNTEAFF. J is TRBJ1-1 and V is TRBV3-1; D remains unclear. Germline loops: CDR1 LGHDT, CDR2 YNNKEL (reference sequence). Between the trimmed V and J ends, which lost 2 bases and 2 bases, there was a span of 6 bases. The CDR3 extends over 13 amino acids.

This clonotype was seen many times. The chain uses TRBV12-3 or TRBV12-4 and TRBJ2-5; maybe TRBD2 (7 bases). The CDR3 length is 15 residues. The V and J ends lost 7 bases and 0 bases respectively, with 15 bases between them. The CDR3 here is CASTRGGGYQETQYF. The CDR3 nucleotides are TGTGCCAGCACCCGAGGGGGGGGGTACCAAGAGACCCAGTACTTC.

This clonotype appeared a few times. This chain uses TRBV14 with TRBJ2-2; D remains ambiguous. This CDR3 is 12 amino acids long. Germline loops: CDR1 SGHDN, CDR2 FVKESK. V gave up 4 bases and J gave up 6 bases, with 6 bases separating them. The CDR3 sequence: CASSLEPGELFF. CDR3 DNA: TGTGCCAGCAGCCTGGAGCCCGGGGAGCTGTTTTTT.

This chain links TRBV5-4 with TRBJ2-7, with TRBD2 matching over 7 bases. This CDR3 region has 13 residues. Germline V gives CDR1 SGHNT, CDR2 YYREEE (reference sequence). The junction had 4 bases not matched to a gene; V was cut back by 4 bases and J by 3 bases. This CDR3 is CASSPWGGYEQYF. The CDR3 nucleotides read TGTGCCAGCAGCCCCTGGGGGGGCTACGAGCAGTACTTC. Full variable domain (rest looked up from reference TRBV5-4 and TRBJ2-7): ETGVTQSPTHLIKTRGQQVTLRCSSQSGHNTVSWYQQALGQGPQFIFQYYREEENGRGNFPPRFSGLQFPNYSSELNVNALELDDSALYLCASSPWGGYEQYFGPGTRLTVT.

This clonotype appeared many times. The chain combines TRBV15 with TRBJ2-2; D may be TRBD1 (5 bases). CDR1 is LNHNV, CDR2 YYDKDF, per germline (reference sequence). V was pared by 3 bases and J by 0 bases, with 8 bases between. The CDR3 is 15 residues long. This CDR3 reads CATSSWTTNTGELFF. DNA of the CDR3: TGTGCCACCAGCAGCTGGACAACGAACACCGGGGAGCTGTTTTTT. The whole variable domain, remainder taken from reference TRBV15 and TRBJ2-2, is DAMVIQNPRYQVTQFGKPVTLSCSQTLNHNVMYWYQQKSSQAPKLLFHYYDKDFNNEADTPDNFQSRRPNTSFCFLDIRSPGLGDTAMYLCATSSWTTNTGELFFGEGSRLTVL.

This clonotype came up many times. The CDR3 protein is CASSIRANQPQHF. CDR3 nucleotides: TGTGCCAGTAGTATCCGGGCCAATCAGCCCCAGCATTTT. The chain joins TRBV19 to TRBJ1-5; D not resolved. Trimming shortened V by 3 bases and J by 3 bases, and 6 bases separated the two germline ends. Germline values: CDR1 LNHDA, CDR2 SQIVND (reference sequence). The CDR3 totals 13 residues.

As regards this clonotype: A read error may be the cause here, since a much bigger clone is one base away. In DNA, the CDR3 is TGTGCCATCACTGACCTCAGGGGAAATCAGCCCCAGCATTTT. It specifies CAITDLRGNQPQHF. This chain connects TRBV10-3 to TRBJ1-5; D perhaps matches TRBD1 (6 bases). Trimming removed 7 bases from V and 4 bases from J, with 14 bases in between. This CDR3 spans 14 amino acids. Germline values: CDR1 ENHRY, CDR2 SYGVKD.

This clonotype was observed many times. The chain carries TRBV28 and TRBJ2-5, with D tentatively TRBD1 or TRBD2 (6 bases each). This CDR3 is built from 16 residues. With 5 bases removed from V and 5 bases from J, the gap between germline ends came to 21 bases. The germline V gene encodes CDR1 MDHEN and CDR2 SYDVKM. The CDR3 here is CASSLGRQVGGETQYF. The CDR3 coding sequence is TGTGCCAGCAGTCTCGGAAGACAGGTTGGGGGGGAGACCCAGTACTTC.

This clonotype has at least ten counts. The rearrangement joins TRBV29-1 to TRBJ2-3; D is unresolved. Trimming removed 6 bases at V and 3 bases at J, with 7 bases between. Germline CDR1 is SQVTM and CDR2 is ANQGSEA. The CDR3 contains 11 residues. CDR3 region: CSVPRTDTQYF. In nucleotides, the CDR3 is TGCAGCGTCCCGAGAACAGATACGCAGTATTTT.

This clonotype was observed at least ten times. This sequence joins TRBV12-3 or TRBV12-4 and TRBJ1-2, with D maybe TRBD1 (5 bases). V was cut by 6 bases and J by 4 bases, with 15 bases left in between. The CDR3 is made up of 14 amino acids. CDR3 bases: TGTGCCAGCAGCACGACAGCTTCTTCCTATGGCTACACCTTC. Its protein is CASSTTASSYGYTF.

The V and J genes are TRBV4-3 and TRBJ1-1; weak D call: TRBD1 (6 bases). Looked up from germline, CDR1 is LGHNA and CDR2 is YSLEER. V lost 1 base and J lost 2, with 11 bases in between. This CDR3 contains 15 residues. The CDR3 loop is CASSQARTVNTEAFF. The CDR3 nucleotides read TGCGCCAGCAGCCAAGCGAGGACAGTTAACACTGAAGCTTTCTTT.

This clonotype was recorded at least ten times. V usage is TRBV9 and J usage is TRBJ2-3, with a possible D match to TRBD2 (5 bases). This CDR3 region has 16 residues. Trimming stripped 0 bases from V and 6 bases from J, with 17 bases between. Germline-derived CDR1 and CDR2 are SGDLS and YYNGEE. The CDR3 coding sequence is TGTGCCAGCAGCGTAGGAGCGGCCCCAAATCGGGATACGCAGTATTTT. Encoded protein: CASSVGAAPNRDTQYF. Full variable domain (outside the CDR3, taken from reference TRBV9 and TRBJ2-3): DSGVTQTPKHLITATGQRVTLRCSPRSGDLSVYWYQQSLDQGLQFLIQYYNGEERAKGNILERFSAQQFPDLHSELNLSSLELGDSALYFCASSVGAAPNRDTQYFGPGTRLTVL.

The rearrangement uses TRBV30 and TRBJ1-2; 8 bases match TRBD1. Germline V gene sequence: CDR1 GTSNPN, CDR2 SVGIG (reference sequence). This CDR3 region has 13 residues. V was clipped by 0 bases and J by 3 bases; unmatched bases: 0. CDR3 in amino acids: CAWSVQGDYGYTF. The CDR3 bases are TGTGCCTGGAGTGTACAGGGGGACTATGGCTACACCTTC.